This T cell receptor beta chain was captured by sequencing in a study of blood T cell repertoires in COVID-19. Study at large: From the United States, Italy and Spain came samples of acute and convalescent COVID-19.

Germline V gene data show CDR1 as MGHDK and CDR2 as SYGVNS. Between the trimmed V and J ends, which lost 6 bases and 4 bases, there was a span of 4 bases. The CDR3 totals 12 residues. TCRdb's table, derived via immunoSEQ multiplex PCR, lists solely in-frame clones and lacks some. The sample holds over 150,000 clones, around 84% seen once. The chain combines TRBV25-1 with TRBJ1-6; D remains ambiguous. The sample taken for sequencing was peripheral blood. The source of this sequence is a man in his fifties with active or convalescent COVID-19. The CDR3 protein is CASSRYNSPLHF. The CDR3 DNA reads TGTGCCAGCAGCAGATATAATTCACCCCTCCACTTT.